This T cell receptor (beta chain) was captured by sequencing in a study of blood T cell repertoires in COVID-19. Study-level background: Italy, Spain and the United States were the sources of the convalescent and acute COVID-19 samples.

The CDR3 extends over 14 amino acids. With V trimmed by 4 bases and J by 10 bases, 10 bases remained unmatched. Germline-derived CDR1 and CDR2 are LNHDA and SQIVND (reference sequence). The authors' processing: How many nucleated cells were present was estimated from reference gene primer amplification. TCRdb's copy holds only in-frame clones and misses some; the assay was immunoSEQ multiplex PCR. That table gives V, J and clone size, and the DNA gave D and trimming. The sample has roughly 60,000 clones, approximately 80% seen once. This chain links TRBV19 with TRBJ1-1; 9 nucleotides align to TRBD1. Sequencing was carried out using peripheral blood. The sequence derives from a woman aged 55 to 70 with acute or convalescent COVID-19. CDR3 coding DNA: TGTGCCAGTAGTACCTCGGGACAGGGTATGGTAGCTTTCTTT. Its translation: CASSTSGQGMVAFF.